This T cell receptor (beta chain) was recovered during a study of blood T cell repertoires in COVID-19. Measured with immunoSEQ multiplex PCR; TCRdb has only the in-frame clones, and not every one. Of around 160,000 clones detected, roughly 82% appear once; the ten largest clones hold roughly 15%. The CDR3 runs to 15 residues. Germline-derived CDR1 and CDR2 are LNHDA and SQIVND (reference sequence). J lost 3 bases, V lost 6 bases, and 4 bases had no gene match. This clone was found once. Material for sequencing was peripheral blood. The genes are TRBV19 and TRBJ1-3, with 11 bases that match TRBD1. The sequence was obtained from a human donor with acute or convalescent COVID-19. The donor label of this sample is uncertain. The CDR3 DNA is TGTGCCAGTAGGGTCGGGACAGGGGGTGGAAACACCATATATTTT. This codes for CASRVGTGGGNTIYF.